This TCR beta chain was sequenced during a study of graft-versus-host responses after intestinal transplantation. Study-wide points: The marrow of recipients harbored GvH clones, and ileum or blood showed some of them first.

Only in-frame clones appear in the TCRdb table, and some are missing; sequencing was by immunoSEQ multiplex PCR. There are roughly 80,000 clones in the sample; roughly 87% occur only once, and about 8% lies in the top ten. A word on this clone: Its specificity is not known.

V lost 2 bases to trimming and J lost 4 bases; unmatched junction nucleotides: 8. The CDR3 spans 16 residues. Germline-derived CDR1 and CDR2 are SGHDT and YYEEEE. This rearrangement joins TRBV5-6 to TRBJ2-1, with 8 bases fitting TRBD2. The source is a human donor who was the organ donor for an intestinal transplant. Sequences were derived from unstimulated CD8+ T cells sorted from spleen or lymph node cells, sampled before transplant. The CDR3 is CASSFTPGGGYNEQFF. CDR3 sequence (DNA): TGTGCCAGCAGCTTCACCCCGGGGGGGGGATACAATGAGCAGTTCTTC.